The 20 T cell receptor beta chains below were found in one sample sequenced in a study of blood T cell repertoires in COVID-19. The data were produced by immunoSEQ multiplex PCR, yet TCRdb's version contains in-frame clones alone and is incomplete. The sample carries just over 250,000 clones, 88% recorded once. The sequenced sample was peripheral blood. The receptors shown here come from a man aged 55-75 years who had recovered from COVID-19.

V usage is TRBV5-1 and J usage is TRBJ2-3; the match to TRBD1 covers 8 bases. Germline V gene lookup returns CDR1 SGHRS and CDR2 YFSETQ. This CDR3 is 15 amino acids long. The V gene end was trimmed by 5 bases and the J gene end by 2 bases; junction bases not matched to a gene: 7. Written as DNA, the CDR3 is TGCGCCAGCAGTCCTCGGACAGGGTCCACAGATACGCAGTATTTT. The encoded protein is CASSPRTGSTDTQYF.

The rearrangement uses TRBV12-5 and TRBJ1-6, with unresolved D. The CDR3 is 13 residues long. Germline V gene data show CDR1 as LGHNT and CDR2 as FRNRAP. Trimming left V 8 bases short and J 12 bases short, with 17 bases between. The CDR3 sequence is CASNGIDNEPLHF. CDR3 coding DNA: TGTGCTAGTAACGGGATAGACAATGAACCCCTCCACTTT.

This clone was detected a few times. The chain couples TRBV14 to TRBJ1-2; possible D gene TRBD1, 5 bases. Between the trimmed V and J ends, which lost 4 bases and 3 bases, there was a span of 12 bases. The CDR3 totals 14 residues. CDR1 is SGHDN and CDR2 is FVKESK in the germline V gene. The CDR3: CASSPWTPYYGYTF. The CDR3 DNA reads TGTGCCAGCAGCCCTTGGACACCTTACTATGGCTACACCTTC.

J is TRBJ2-3 and V is TRBV13; 8 nucleotides agree with TRBD2. The germline gives CDR1 PRHDT, CDR2 FYEKMQ (reference sequence). The J segment lost 6 bases and the V segment lost 4 bases, leaving 12 bases of the junction unmatched. CDR3 length equals 16 residues. CDR3 region: CASSSRTSRMVDTQYF. The CDR3 coding sequence is TGTGCCAGCAGCTCTCGGACTAGCAGAATGGTCGATACGCAGTATTTT.

V usage is TRBV18 and J usage is TRBJ2-7, with TRBD1 identical over 9 bases. The CDR3 length is 15 residues. Germline V gives CDR1 KGHSH, CDR2 LQKENI. Trimming removed 0 bases from V and 5 bases from J; junction bases left unmatched: 5. CDR3 sequence: CASSPPLQGADEQYF. CDR3 bases: TGTGCCAGCTCACCACCGCTACAGGGGGCGGACGAGCAGTACTTC. Full variable domain (rest looked up from reference TRBV18 and TRBJ2-7): NAGVMQNPRHLVRRRGQEARLRCSPMKGHSHVYWYRQLPEEGLKFMVYLQKENIIDESGMPKERFSAEFPKEGPSILRIQQVVRGDSAAYFCASSPPLQGADEQYFGPGTRLTVT.

The chain is built from TRBV24-1 and TRBJ2-5, with TRBD1 matching 9 bases. The CDR3 runs 17 residues. The germline CDR1 and CDR2 sequences are KGHDR and SFDVKD. The trim removed 5 bases at V and 1 base at J, leaving 10 bases unmatched. The CDR3 DNA reads as TGTGCCACCAGTGGCCTACCGGGACAGGGCCTCCAAGAGACCCAGTACTTC. Encoded protein: CATSGLPGQGLQETQYF.

This clone has just one count. The J gene is TRBJ1-1, the V gene TRBV7-3, with a tentative D call TRBD1 (5 bases). Germline CDR1 SGHTA, CDR2 FQGTGA. The CDR3 is 15 amino acids. Trimming took off 1 base at V and 6 bases at J, with 15 bases between the two ends. The CDR3 DNA reads TGTGCCAGCAGCTTAAGTGGGGCCCGGGCGGCTGAAGCTTTCTTT. This codes for CASSLSGARAAEAFF. The variable domain in full, completed from reference TRBV7-3 and TRBJ1-1, reads GAGVSQTPSNKVTEKGKYVELRCDPISGHTALYWYRQSLGQGPEFLIYFQGTGAADDSGLPNDRFFAVRPEGSVSTLKIQRTERGDSAVYLCASSLSGARAAEAFFGQGTRLTVV.

This chain uses TRBV5-8 with TRBJ2-3; D perhaps matches TRBD2 (5 bases). This CDR3 has 14 residues. CDR1 is SGHTS and CDR2 is YDEGEE in the germline V gene. V gave up 6 bases and J gave up 5 bases, with 16 bases separating them. CDR3 bases: TGTGCCAGCACCCTCGGGATACATCAAGATACGCAGTATTTT. It yields the protein CASTLGIHQDTQYF. The whole variable domain, remainder taken from reference TRBV5-8 and TRBJ2-3, is EAGVTQSPTHLIKTRGQQATLRCSPISGHTSVYWYQQALGLGLQFLLWYDEGEERNRGNFPPRFSGRQFPNYSSELNVNALELEDSALYLCASTLGIHQDTQYFGPGTRLTVL.

V and J are TRBV30 and TRBJ2-7; D is undetermined. V was clipped by 2 bases and J by 3 bases, with 11 bases between them. This CDR3 has 13 residues. The germline gives CDR1 GTSNPN, CDR2 SVGIG (reference sequence). The CDR3 sequence: CAWSIGGLYEQYF. The CDR3, as DNA: TGTGCCTGGAGTATCGGCGGTCTCTACGAGCAGTACTTC.

The table lists this clone with a count of one. The chain recombines TRBV7-9 with TRBJ2-7; 12 bases match TRBD1. With V trimmed by 2 bases and J by 4 bases, 12 bases remained unmatched. The CDR3 is 18 residues long. The germline V gene has CDR1 SEHNR and CDR2 FQNEAQ (reference sequence). This chain's CDR3 is CASSLSGTGGLFGYEQYF. The DNA of the CDR3 is TGTGCCAGCAGCTTATCCGGGACAGGGGGCTTGTTCGGGTACGAGCAGTACTTC.

The chain employs TRBV5-5 and TRBJ1-4, with D possibly matching TRBD1 (5 bases). In germline, CDR1 is SGHKS, CDR2 YYEKEE (reference sequence). V was trimmed by 6 bases and J by 6 bases, leaving 12 bases between them. CDR3 length: 13 residues. CDR3 region: CASNRGTDEKLFF. The DNA of the CDR3 is TGTGCCAGCAACCGGGGGACCGATGAAAAACTGTTTTTT.

The chain employs TRBV6-5 and TRBJ2-7; TRBD1 matches at 7 bases. This CDR3 has 14 residues. After removal of 6 bases from V and 4 bases from J, the junction contained 9 bases not matched to a gene. Germline V CDR1 and CDR2: MNHEY, SVGAGI. CDR3 amino acids: CASSKDRERYEQYF. CDR3 nucleotides: TGTGCCAGCAGCAAAGACAGGGAACGGTACGAGCAGTACTTC.

The chain uses TRBV20-1 and TRBJ2-5; D is uncertain. Germline CDR1 and CDR2: DFQATT and SNEGSKA (reference sequence). Between the trimmed V and J ends, which lost 7 bases and 2 bases, there was a span of 5 bases. There are 10 residues in the CDR3. The CDR3, as DNA: TGCAGTGGAGCGCAAGAGACCCAGTACTTC. It codes for CSGAQETQYF.

J is TRBJ1-1 and V is TRBV5-5, with 10 bases identical to TRBD1. CDR3 length equals 19 residues. V lost 4 bases to trimming and J lost 2 bases; unmatched junction nucleotides: 17. Germline CDR1 and CDR2: SGHKS and YYEKEE (reference sequence). CDR3 loop: CASSRRTRGTGADNTEAFF. The CDR3 DNA reads as TGTGCCAGCAGCCGTCGGACACGGGGGACAGGGGCCGATAACACTGAAGCTTTCTTT.

The genes are TRBV19 and TRBJ1-2; TRBD1 might be the D (5 bases). The germline V gene encodes CDR1 LNHDA and CDR2 SQIVND (reference sequence). V lost 6 bases to trimming and J lost 8 bases, with 13 bases between them. The length of the CDR3 is 12 residues. The CDR3 DNA reads TGTGCCAGTAGCCCCCAAGGGGTCGGCTACACCTTC. Amino acids: CASSPQGVGYTF.

The chain recombines TRBV5-1 with TRBJ2-2; 15 positions agree with TRBD2. V lost 0 bases and J lost 7; bases outside the gene matches: 10. The length of the CDR3 is 19 residues. Looked up from germline, CDR1 is SGHRS and CDR2 is YFSETQ. This CDR3 is CASSLAGTSGGSTGGELFF. The CDR3 DNA reads as TGCGCCAGCAGCTTGGCCGGGACTAGCGGGGGGTCCACCGGCGGGGAGCTGTTTTTT. Together with reference TRBV5-1 and TRBJ2-2, the CDR3 gives the full variable domain: KAGVTQTPRYLIKTRGQQVTLSCSPISGHRSVSWYQQTPGQGLQFLFEYFSETQRNKGNFPGRFSGRQFSNSRSEMNVSTLELGDSALYLCASSLAGTSGGSTGGELFFGEGSRLTVL.

The chain links TRBV19 to TRBJ2-3, with TRBD1 identical over 11 bases. The CDR3 covers 15 residues. Losses at the gene ends were 7 bases for V and 5 bases for J; bases not matched to a gene: 8. The V gene's germline CDR1 is LNHDA and CDR2 SQIVND (reference sequence). CDR3 DNA sequence: TGTGCCAGTACCCATCGGACAGGGGGCGGAGATACGCAGTATTTT. Protein sequence: CASTHRTGGGDTQYF. The full variable domain, rest sourced from reference TRBV19 and TRBJ2-3, is DGGITQSPKYLFRKEGQNVTLSCEQNLNHDAMYWYRQDPGQGLRLIYYSQIVNDFQKGDIAEGYSVSREKKESFPLTVTSAQKNPTAFYLCASTHRTGGGDTQYFGPGTRLTVL.

The chain is built from TRBV19 and TRBJ2-7; 8 bases line up with TRBD1. Germline-derived CDR1 and CDR2 are LNHDA and SQIVND (reference sequence). Trimming took 1 base from V and 3 from J; bases not matched to a gene: 11. CDR3 length equals 17 residues. As DNA, the CDR3 is TGTGCCAGTAGTATAGGCCCCCCTGGACAGGGCGGCTACGAGCAGTACTTC. As protein: CASSIGPPGQGGYEQYF.

This chain uses TRBV5-8 with TRBJ2-7; 8 nucleotides match TRBD1. J lost 7 bases, V lost 6 bases, and 12 bases had no gene match. The CDR3 spans 14 residues. Germline-derived CDR1 and CDR2 are SGHTS and YDEGEE. The CDR3 loop reads CASNPDRVMGEQYF. The CDR3 nucleotides are TGTGCCAGCAATCCGGACAGGGTCATGGGAGAGCAGTACTTC.

The chain uses TRBV18 and TRBJ2-3; 10 bases align to TRBD1. Unmatched junction bases numbered 6, after V lost 1 base and J lost 2 bases. The CDR3 has 17 residues. Germline V CDR1 and CDR2: KGHSH, LQKENI. DNA of the CDR3: TGTGCCAGCTCACCACTGCCGACAGGGGGCCTCACAGATACGCAGTATTTT. It specifies CASSPLPTGGLTDTQYF.